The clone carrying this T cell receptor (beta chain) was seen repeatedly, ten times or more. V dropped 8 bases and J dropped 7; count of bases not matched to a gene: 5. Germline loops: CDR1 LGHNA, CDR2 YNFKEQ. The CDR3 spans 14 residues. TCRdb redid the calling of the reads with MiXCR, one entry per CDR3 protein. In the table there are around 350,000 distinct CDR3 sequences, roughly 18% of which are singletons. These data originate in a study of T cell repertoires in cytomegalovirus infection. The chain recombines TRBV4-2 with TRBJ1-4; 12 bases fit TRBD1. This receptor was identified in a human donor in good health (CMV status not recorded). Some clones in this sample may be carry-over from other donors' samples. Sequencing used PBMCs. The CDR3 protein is CASRRGQGAEKLFF. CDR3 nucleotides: TGTGCCAGCCGACGGGGACAGGGGGCTGAAAAACTGTTTTTT.